The source of this TCR beta chain is a study of Graves' ophthalmopathy and Graves' hyperthyroidism. For repertoire sequencing, the TCR beta CDR3 regions were amplified from RNA transcripts. An opening RT-PCR round employed HTBI primers and preceded a second-round multiplex PCR. MiXCR was run by TCRdb on the multiplex PCR reads, yielding one entry per CDR3 protein. In the table there are 220,000 or so distinct CDR3 sequences, approximately 21% of which are singletons. Germline V gene sequence: CDR1 SGHRS, CDR2 YFSETQ. This CDR3 is built from 18 residues. Between the trimmed V and J ends, which lost 4 bases and 0 bases, there was a span of 20 bases. This clonotype was observed at least ten times.

The TCR comes from a woman aged 50 to 60 with Graves' ophthalmopathy. V gene TRBV5-1 combines with J gene TRBJ2-4; D gene uncertain. Sequencing input: peripheral blood. In DNA, the CDR3 is TGCGCCAGCAGCCCAACTCACCAAGAAAAGGGAGCCAAAAACATTCAGTACTTC. It specifies CASSPTHQEKGAKNIQYF.